Below are 8 T cell receptor beta chains sequenced from a single sample in a study of T cells after yellow fever vaccination. TCRdb called the 5' RACE reads again in MiXCR, with one record for every CDR3 protein. The table records 150,000 to 200,000 distinct CDR3 sequences, approximately 10% of them present only once. Sequenced here: CD8+ T cells sorted from PBMCs, sampled 15 days after the yellow fever booster vaccination. The receptors here all came from a man aged 18 to 30 who received the YFV17D yellow fever vaccine.

DNA of the CDR3: TGTGCCAGCAGCTTATATTTTGGAAGCACAGATACGCAGTATTTT. Its translation is CASSLYFGSTDTQYF. The J gene is TRBJ2-3, the V gene TRBV11-2; D remains unclear. Germline V gene lookup returns CDR1 SGHAT and CDR2 FQNNGV. The length of the CDR3 is 15 residues. V shed 2 bases and J shed 0 bases, with 9 bases lying between them.

This chain joins TRBV10-3 and TRBJ2-5; D is uncertain. The CDR3 has 12 amino acids. In germline, CDR1 is ENHRY, CDR2 SYGVKD. The germline V and J ends were trimmed by 3 bases and 3 bases, with 5 bases remaining between them. The chain's CDR3 is CAISDGKETQYF. CDR3 nucleotides: TGTGCCATCAGTGACGGTAAAGAGACCCAGTACTTC.

The J gene is TRBJ2-1, the V gene TRBV20-1; D gene unclear. V gave up 6 bases and J gave up 2 bases, with 14 bases separating them. Per the germline V gene, CDR1 is DFQATT and CDR2 is SNEGSKA (reference sequence). The CDR3 covers 14 residues. The CDR3 reads CSAPGRTAYNEQFF. CDR3 DNA sequence: TGCAGTGCCCCGGGTCGCACGGCCTACAATGAGCAGTTCTTC.

CDR3 region: CAISELSDRARELFF. CDR3 coding DNA: TGTGCCATCAGTGAGCTTAGTGACAGGGCGCGGGAGCTGTTTTTT. The chain joins TRBV10-3 to TRBJ2-2; the match to TRBD1 covers 7 bases. CDR1 ENHRY and CDR2 SYGVKD come from the germline V gene. After removal of 2 bases from V and 9 bases from J, the junction contained 9 bases not matched to a gene. This CDR3 spans 15 amino acids.

This clonotype came up a few times. This chain joins TRBV6-2 or TRBV6-3 and TRBJ2-2, with TRBD1 as a possible D gene (6 bases). Trimming left V 7 bases short and J 4 bases short, with 13 bases between. Germline V gene sequence: CDR1 MNHEY, CDR2 SVGEGT. The CDR3 is 14 residues long. This CDR3 reads CASKLQGSTGELFF. The CDR3 coding sequence is TGTGCCAGCAAATTACAGGGAAGCACCGGGGAGCTGTTTTTT.

This clonotype was observed a handful of times. This chain connects TRBV7-8 to TRBJ2-7, with TRBD1 identical over 7 bases. Germline trimming cut 2 bases from V and 5 bases from J; bases unmatched to any gene: 6. Germline V gene lookup returns CDR1 SGHVS and CDR2 FQNEAQ. This CDR3 is 14 amino acids long. The CDR3 nucleotides are TGTGCCAGCAGCTTAACAGGGGTTCGCCACGAGCAGTACTTC. Translation: CASSLTGVRHEQYF.

This clonotype was seen a handful of times. The V and J genes are TRBV28 and TRBJ2-7; no clear D gene. V was cut by 5 bases and J by 0 bases, with 11 bases left in between. CDR3 length: 14 residues. Per germline, CDR1 MDHEN and CDR2 SYDVKM. The CDR3 reads CASSPDTNSYEQYV. CDR3 DNA sequence: TGTGCCAGCAGTCCCGACACTAACTCCTACGAGCAGTACGTC.

Here the CDR3 DNA reads TGTGCCAGCAGCTTAAGGCAGAGCTCCTACGAGCAGTACGTC. This gives the protein CASSLRQSSYEQYV. The rearrangement links TRBV13 to TRBJ2-7; D uncertain. Germline V CDR1 and CDR2: PRHDT, FYEKMQ (reference sequence). CDR3 size: 14 residues. The V end was cut by 2 bases, the J end by 0 bases, with 8 bases between.